What follows are 5 T cell receptor beta chains derived from one specimen sequenced in a study of cytomegalovirus exposure and HLA in healthy donors. Vbeta (60) and Jbeta (13) primers were used in the PCR. Method: immunoSEQ multiplex PCR; TCRdb's copy keeps in-frame clones and lacks some. The sample shows more than 80,000 clones, about two thirds of them seen only once. The sequenced sample consisted of PBMCs. These receptors were taken from a human donor in good health.

The V gene is TRBV30, the J gene TRBJ2-3, with 13 bases aligning to TRBD2. This CDR3 has 18 residues. V shed 0 bases, J shed 0 bases, and the junction held 6 bases outside the gene matches. CDR1 is GTSNPN, CDR2 SVGIG, per germline (reference sequence). The CDR3 DNA is TGTGCCTGGAGTGTACGACTAGCGGGGGGATATAGCACAGATACGCAGTATTTT. It encodes CAWSVRLAGGYSTDTQYF.

This clone was observed a handful of times. J is TRBJ1-1 and V is TRBV7-2; no firm D call. The CDR3 covers 13 residues. Germline V lookup: CDR1 SGHTA, CDR2 FQGNSA. V was trimmed by 5 bases and J by 5 bases, leaving 12 bases between them. DNA for the CDR3: TGTGCCAGCAGCCCCCTCCGAGGTACTGAAGCTTTCTTT. As protein: CASSPLRGTEAFF.

This sequence joins TRBV7-6 and TRBJ2-5; the match to TRBD2 covers 13 bases. Germline CDR1 and CDR2: SGHVS and FNYEAQ. This CDR3 spans 16 amino acids. V shed 5 bases and J 5 bases; nucleotides not matched to a gene: 8. The CDR3 reads CASSPLGTSGAETQYF. The CDR3 DNA sequence: TGTGCCAGCAGCCCACTGGGGACTAGCGGGGCGGAGACCCAGTACTTC.

The chain combines TRBV4-3 with TRBJ1-4, with D perhaps matching TRBD1 (5 bases). Germline assignment: CDR1 LGHNA and CDR2 YSLEER. The CDR3 is made up of 15 amino acids. Trimming took 5 bases from V and 7 from J, leaving 17 bases between them. The DNA of the CDR3 is TGCGCCAGCAGCACCCAGGGCAGGCGGGGTGAAAAACTGTTTTTT. Protein product: CASSTQGRRGEKLFF.

The J gene is TRBJ1-6, the V gene TRBV27; TRBD1 is a possible D gene (5 bases). Trimming cost V 8 bases and J 5 bases, with 10 bases left between them. Germline V lookup: CDR1 MNHEY, CDR2 SMNVEV (reference sequence). This CDR3 has 13 residues. In DNA form, the CDR3 reads TGTGCCAGCGGGGACTTGAATAATTCACCCCTCCACTTT. It codes for CASGDLNNSPLHF.